Sequencing of this TCR beta chain was carried out in a study of tumor and adjacent non-tumor tissue in lung cancer. Across the whole study: The cohort had 12 adenocarcinoma, a couple of squamous cell and 1 small cell patients.

Whole-study findings and limits: Significantly higher TCR diversity was found in tumor than normal lung.

Comment on this clonotype: Its specificity is unknown. An end of the junction does not agree with germline; a read error may underlie this.

No cell sorting was done before RNA was extracted from the tissue. Three rounds of nested PCR, following a modified ARM-PCR protocol, produced the TCRbeta library. TCRdb re-called the multiplex PCR reads through MiXCR, storing one row per CDR3 protein. This sample has some 74,000 distinct CDR3 sequences; 55% to 75% occur once, and the top ten carry around 9.6%. The CDR3 loop spans 13 amino acids. The germline gives CDR1 SGHAT, CDR2 FQNNGV. The sample taken for sequencing was lung tumor tissue. This clonotype was sampled from a woman in her thirties or forties with non-small cell lung cancer. The chain employs TRBV11-2 and TRBJ2-7, with D tentatively TRBD2 (5 bases). The CDR3 loop is CVSSLTSGYEPYF. CDR3 coding DNA: TGTGTCAGCAGCTTAACGTCGGGGTACGAGCCGTACTTC.